This T cell receptor beta chain was documented in a study of CD8 T cells in Susac syndrome. Germline V gene sequence: CDR1 SQVTM, CDR2 ANQGSEA. The V end lost 5 bases, the J end lost 0 bases, and 5 bases lay between the germline ends. This CDR3 region has 11 residues. With random hexamers, reverse transcription was performed on about 0.5 to 1 ug of RNA. TCRdb called the immunoSEQ multiplex PCR reads again in MiXCR, with one record for every CDR3 protein. The table records approximately 190,000 distinct CDR3 sequences, around 95% of them present only once. The TCR sequence derives from a human donor with Susac syndrome. The rearrangement uses TRBV29-1 and TRBJ2-7; D remains ambiguous. Sequencing was done on a sample of CD4+ T cells from PBMCs. Here the CDR3 reads CSVSSSYEQYF. The CDR3 DNA is TGCAGCGTTTCGAGCTCCTACGAGCAGTACTTC.